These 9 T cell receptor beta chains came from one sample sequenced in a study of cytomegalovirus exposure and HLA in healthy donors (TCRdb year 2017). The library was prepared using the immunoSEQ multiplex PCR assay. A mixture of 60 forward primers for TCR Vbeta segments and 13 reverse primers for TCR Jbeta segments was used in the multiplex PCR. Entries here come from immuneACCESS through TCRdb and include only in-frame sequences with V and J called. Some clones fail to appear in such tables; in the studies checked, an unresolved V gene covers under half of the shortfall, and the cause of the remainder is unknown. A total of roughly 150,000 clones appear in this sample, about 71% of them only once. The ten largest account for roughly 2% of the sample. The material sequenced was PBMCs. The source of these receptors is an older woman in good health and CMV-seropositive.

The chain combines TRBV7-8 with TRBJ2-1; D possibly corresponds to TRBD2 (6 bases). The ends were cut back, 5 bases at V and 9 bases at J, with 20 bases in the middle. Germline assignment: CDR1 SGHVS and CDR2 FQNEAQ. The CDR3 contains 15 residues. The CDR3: CASSPEGPTLGEQFF. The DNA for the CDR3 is TGTGCCAGCAGCCCGGAGGGACCCACCTTGGGTGAGCAGTTCTTC.

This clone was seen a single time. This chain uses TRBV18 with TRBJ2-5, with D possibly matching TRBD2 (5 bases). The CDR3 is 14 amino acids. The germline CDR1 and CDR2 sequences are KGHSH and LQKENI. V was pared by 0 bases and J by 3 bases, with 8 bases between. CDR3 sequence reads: CASSPPAGKETQYF. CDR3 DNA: TGTGCCAGCTCACCACCGGCCGGGAAAGAGACCCAGTACTTC.

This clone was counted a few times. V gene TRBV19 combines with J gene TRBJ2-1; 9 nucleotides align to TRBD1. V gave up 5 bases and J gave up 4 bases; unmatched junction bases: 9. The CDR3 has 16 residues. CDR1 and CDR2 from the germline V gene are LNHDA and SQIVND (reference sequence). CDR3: CASSEGTGSGYNEQFF. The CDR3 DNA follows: TGTGCCAGTAGTGAGGGGACAGGGAGTGGGTACAATGAGCAGTTCTTC.

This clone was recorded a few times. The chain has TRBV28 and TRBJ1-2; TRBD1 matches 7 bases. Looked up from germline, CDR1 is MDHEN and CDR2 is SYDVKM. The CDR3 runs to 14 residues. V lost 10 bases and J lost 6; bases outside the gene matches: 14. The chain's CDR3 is CATNIEGGVHGYTF. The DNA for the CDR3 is TGTGCCACCAATATAGAAGGGGGCGTCCATGGCTACACCTTC.

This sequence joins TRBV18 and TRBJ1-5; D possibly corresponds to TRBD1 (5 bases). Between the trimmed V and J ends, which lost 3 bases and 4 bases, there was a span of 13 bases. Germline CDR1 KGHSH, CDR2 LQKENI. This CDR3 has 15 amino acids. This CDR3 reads CASSPPGLGNQPQHF. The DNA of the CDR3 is TGTGCCAGCTCACCTCCGGGACTGGGAAATCAGCCCCAGCATTTT.

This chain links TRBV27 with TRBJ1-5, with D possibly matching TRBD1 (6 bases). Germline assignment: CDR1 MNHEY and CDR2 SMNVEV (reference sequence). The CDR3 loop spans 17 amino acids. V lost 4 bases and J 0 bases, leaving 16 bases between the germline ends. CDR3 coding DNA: TGTGCCAGCAGTTCAGGACGGACAGTCGATAGCAATCAGCCCCAGCATTTT. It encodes CASSSGRTVDSNQPQHF.

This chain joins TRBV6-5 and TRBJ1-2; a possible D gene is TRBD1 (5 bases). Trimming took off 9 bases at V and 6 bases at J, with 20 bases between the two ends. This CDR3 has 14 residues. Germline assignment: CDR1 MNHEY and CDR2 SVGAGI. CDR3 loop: CASKGWGRDNGYTF. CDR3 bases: TGTGCCAGTAAAGGGTGGGGGAGGGATAATGGCTACACCTTC.

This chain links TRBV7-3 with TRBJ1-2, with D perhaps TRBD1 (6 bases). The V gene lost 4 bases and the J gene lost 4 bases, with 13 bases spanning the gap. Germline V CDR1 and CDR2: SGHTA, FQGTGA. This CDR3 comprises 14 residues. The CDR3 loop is CASSSRTVVYGYTF. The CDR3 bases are TGTGCCAGCAGCTCCCGGACAGTAGTCTATGGCTACACCTTC.

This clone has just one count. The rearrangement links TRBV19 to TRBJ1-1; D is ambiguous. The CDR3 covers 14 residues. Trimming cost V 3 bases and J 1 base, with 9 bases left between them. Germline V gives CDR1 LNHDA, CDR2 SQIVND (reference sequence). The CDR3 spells CASSISGRNTEAFF. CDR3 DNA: TGTGCCAGTAGTATCAGCGGGAGGAACACTGAAGCTTTCTTT.